Each of the 3 T cell receptor beta chains below was sequenced from the same sample in a study of T cells in localized non-small cell lung cancer. Clones were sequenced by immunoSEQ multiplex PCR, and TCRdb holds only the in-frame ones, with some missing. The table shows some 1,900 clones, with under 30% occurring only once. The specimen comprised normal lung tissue next to the tumor, sampled before any cancer treatment. These receptors originate from a female donor aged 60 or older with stage I lung adenocarcinoma.

The chain links TRBV6-1 to TRBJ2-2; D remains unclear. V was shortened by 1 base and J by 0 bases, with 6 bases between the two germline ends. CDR1 and CDR2 from the germline V gene are MNHNS and SASEGT. The CDR3 runs to 15 residues. For the CDR3, the DNA is TGTGCCAGCAGTGAAGGTTCTACGAACACCGGGGAGCTGTTTTTT. Protein: CASSEGSTNTGELFF.

This chain uses TRBV29-1 with TRBJ1-2, with 10 nucleotides matching TRBD1. The CDR3 has 13 amino acids. Germline assignment: CDR1 SQVTM and CDR2 ANQGSEA. The V and J ends lost 7 bases and 0 bases, in that order; junction bases with no gene match: 2. The CDR3 DNA sequence: TGCAGCGCAGGGACAGGGGCTAACTATGGCTACACCTTC. The encoded protein is CSAGTGANYGYTF.

A few counts support this clone. V usage is TRBV11-3 and J usage is TRBJ1-2; 7 bases match TRBD1. This CDR3 is 16 amino acids long. Germline loops: CDR1 SGHNT, CDR2 YENEEA. V was pared by 3 bases and J by 6 bases, with 13 bases of the junction left unmatched. CDR3: CASSFWLPHRGHGYTF. CDR3 DNA sequence: TGTGCCAGCAGCTTTTGGCTACCCCACAGGGGTCATGGCTACACCTTC.